The 17 T cell receptor beta chains reported below all come from one sample, sequenced in a study of Graves' ophthalmopathy and Graves' hyperthyroidism. The authors amplified TCR beta CDR3 regions from RNA transcripts. An opening RT-PCR round employed HTBI primers and preceded a second-round multiplex PCR. TCRdb passed the multiplex PCR reads through MiXCR, listing each CDR3 protein once. Of about 500,000 distinct CDR3 sequences in the sample, approximately 37% are singletons; the top ten hold over 3.5%. The specimen sequenced was peripheral blood or thyroid tissue (not recorded which). The receptors shown here come from an adult man with Graves' hyperthyroidism.

This sequence joins TRBV3-1 and TRBJ1-1; D remains ambiguous. The CDR3 loop spans 17 amino acids. Trimming took 2 bases from V and 4 from J, leaving 20 bases between them. Germline V lookup: CDR1 LGHDT, CDR2 YNNKEL (reference sequence). The CDR3 sequence: CASSQPSGRKWGTEAFF. CDR3 bases: TGTGCCAGCAGCCAACCGAGTGGGCGAAAGTGGGGCACTGAAGCTTTCTTT.

The sample holds a few counts of this clonotype. The V call is TRBV27, the J call TRBJ1-4; D uncertain. The CDR3 is made up of 15 amino acids. Germline CDR1 and CDR2: MNHEY and SMNVEV (reference sequence). V was shortened by 1 base and J by 1 base, with 7 bases between the two germline ends. In DNA form, the CDR3 reads TGTGCCAGCAGTTTATTACCGATAACTAATGAAAAACTGTTTTTT. Residues: CASSLLPITNEKLFF. Full variable domain (outside the CDR3, taken from reference TRBV27 and TRBJ1-4): EAQVTQNPRYLITVTGKKLTVTCSQNMNHEYMSWYRQDPGLGLRQIYYSMNVEVTDKGDVPEGYKVSRKEKRNFPLILESPSPNQTSLYFCASSLLPITNEKLFFGSGTQLSVL.

This chain links TRBV20-1 with TRBJ1-5, with 9 bases aligning to TRBD1. This CDR3 is built from 16 residues. Trimming at V came to 4 bases and at J to 2 bases, leaving 9 bases not matched to a gene. Looked up from germline, CDR1 is DFQATT and CDR2 is SNEGSKA (reference sequence). As DNA, the CDR3 is TGCAGTGCTACAAGGACAGGGGCGGGGGGCAATCAGCCCCAGCATTTT. This gives the protein CSATRTGAGGNQPQHF.

V gene TRBV20-1 combines with J gene TRBJ1-1; 7 nucleotides line up with TRBD1. V shed 0 bases and J 6 bases; nucleotides not matched to a gene: 7. This CDR3 has 14 residues. Germline V gives CDR1 DFQATT, CDR2 SNEGSKA (reference sequence). The CDR3 region has the DNA TGCAGTGCTAGAGACCCGACAGGGAGTGCTGAAGCTTTCTTT. Translating it yields CSARDPTGSAEAFF.

The sample holds a few counts of this clonotype. V is TRBV28 and J is TRBJ2-7, with TRBD1 matching over 9 bases. After removal of 8 bases from V and 1 base from J, the junction contained 6 bases not matched to a gene. Germline assignment: CDR1 MDHEN and CDR2 SYDVKM. CDR3 length: 14 residues. The CDR3 sequence: CASAEGTGSYEQYF. In nucleotides, the CDR3 is TGTGCCAGCGCTGAGGGGACAGGGTCCTACGAGCAGTACTTC.

The rearrangement uses TRBV28 and TRBJ2-5; 12 positions match TRBD2. Germline V gene lookup returns CDR1 MDHEN and CDR2 SYDVKM. V dropped 5 bases and J dropped 4; count of bases not matched to a gene: 8. CDR3 length equals 16 residues. The CDR3 nucleotides read TGTGCCAGCAGTCCGACTAGCGGGGGCTCGGGAGAGACCCAGTACTTC. Translated, it gives CASSPTSGGSGETQYF.

This rearrangement joins TRBV30 to TRBJ2-7; D remains unclear. CDR3 length: 13 residues. The V end was cut by 0 bases, the J end by 3 bases, with 9 bases between. Germline-derived CDR1 and CDR2 are GTSNPN and SVGIG (reference sequence). The CDR3 spells CAWSVYSIYEQYF. The CDR3 DNA reads as TGTGCCTGGAGTGTATACAGTATCTACGAGCAGTACTTC.

The chain carries TRBV7-9 and TRBJ2-7; tentative D call: TRBD2 (6 bases). The germline V gene encodes CDR1 SEHNR and CDR2 FQNEAQ (reference sequence). The CDR3 runs 14 residues. V lost 4 bases and J lost 3, with 13 bases in between. The CDR3 here is CASSSYSGDYEQYF. CDR3 bases: TGTGCCAGCAGCTCTTACTCGGGGGACTACGAGCAGTACTTC.

J is TRBJ2-7 and V is TRBV12-3 or TRBV12-4; 8 positions match TRBD1. The J call may be incorrect, as the DNA end agrees better with TRBJ2-1. This CDR3 is 13 amino acids long. CDR3 sequence: CASREQGGVEQFF. The CDR3 bases are TGTGCCAGCAGAGAACAGGGGGGAGTTGAGCAGTTCTTC.

The V call is TRBV20-1, the J call TRBJ2-3; 10 bases are a match to TRBD2. Germline CDR1 DFQATT, CDR2 SNEGSKA (reference sequence). Trimming cost V 7 bases and J 3 bases; bases outside gene matches: 4. The CDR3 has 13 amino acids. The CDR3 nucleotides read TGCAGTGGTGCAGCGGGAGGGACAGATACGCAGTATTTT. This gives the protein CSGAAGGTDTQYF.

This clonotype appeared many times. The genes are TRBV28 and TRBJ2-2, with D uncertain. The CDR3 is 13 residues long. The V and J ends lost 5 bases and 7 bases respectively, with 11 bases between them. Germline CDR1 is MDHEN and CDR2 is SYDVKM. Written as DNA, the CDR3 is TGTGCCAGCAGTCTCCCAGTTGGCGGGGAGCTGTTTTTT. It encodes CASSLPVGGELFF.

Turning to this clonotype: This clone may be a read error of a much larger clone one base away. This chain connects TRBV10-3 to TRBJ2-5; TRBD2 aligns across 10 bases. Germline CDR1 ENHRY, CDR2 SYGVKD. CDR3 length: 14 residues. Here the CDR3 DNA reads TGTGCCACCCAACTAGCGGGATGGGAAGAGGCCCAGTACTTC. Translated: CATQLAGWEEAQYF.

The J gene is TRBJ1-5, the V gene TRBV29-1, with D possibly TRBD1 on 6 matching bases. This CDR3 spans 13 amino acids. Looked up from germline, CDR1 is SQVTM and CDR2 is ANQGSEA. CDR3 nucleotides: TGCAACGTCCGGGACAACCTCAATCAGCCCCAGCATTTT. This sequence encodes CNVRDNLNQPQHF.

This chain uses TRBV30 with TRBJ2-7; D call uncertain. From germline, CDR1 is GTSNPN and CDR2 SVGIG (reference sequence). This CDR3 spans 11 amino acids. Trimming shortened V by 7 bases and J by 2 bases, and 9 bases separated the two germline ends. The CDR3 bases are TGTGCCTTGGACGGAACCTACGAGCAGTACTTC. Translated, it gives CALDGTYEQYF.

This clonotype has a handful of counts. The rearrangement uses TRBV2 and TRBJ2-1; no reliable D call. In germline, CDR1 is SNHLY, CDR2 FYNNEI. The CDR3 has 13 amino acids. V dropped 2 bases and J dropped 5 bases, with 7 bases sitting between them. Written as DNA, the CDR3 is TGTGCCAGCAGTGAAAACGTCAACAATGAGCAGTTCTTC. Protein sequence: CASSENVNNEQFF.

This clonotype was found many times. CDR3 region: CSALPSGRPSYEQYF. The CDR3, as DNA: TGCAGTGCTTTACCGAGCGGGAGGCCCTCCTACGAGCAGTACTTC. The chain carries TRBV20-1 and TRBJ2-7; 9 positions agree with TRBD2. Trimming at V came to 5 bases and at J to 0 bases, leaving 8 bases not matched to a gene. Germline V gives CDR1 DFQATT, CDR2 SNEGSKA (reference sequence). The CDR3 has 15 amino acids.

At least ten counts were recorded for this clonotype. This chain links TRBV20-1 with TRBJ1-2, with 9 bases that match TRBD1. CDR3 length equals 15 residues. Germline lookup yields CDR1 DFQATT and CDR2 SNEGSKA (reference sequence). The junction had 8 bases not matched to a gene; V was cut back by 5 bases and J by 1 base. The CDR3 DNA reads TGCAGTGCTGGGGAGACAGGGGGGCTTAACTATGGCTACACCTTC. Protein sequence: CSAGETGGLNYGYTF.